This TCR beta chain comes out of a study of Ad26.COV2.S vaccination and SARS-CoV-2 variants. Sequenced by immunoSEQ multiplex PCR; TCRdb stores in-frame clones only, minus some. The table has 300,000 to 400,000 clones, 85% to 90% seen once; the top ten hold about 5%. V lost 1 base and J 6 bases, leaving 9 bases between the germline ends. CDR1 and CDR2 (germline): MNHNY, SVGAGI (reference sequence). This CDR3 contains 14 residues. Documented treatment: around 19 received Ad26.COV2.S at low or high dose, single or two shots; about 5 received placebo; per-sample allocation not given. Collection of samples fell on day 63 after the first vaccine or placebo injection.

This sequence originates from a person aged 18 to 65 who received the Ad26.COV2.S COVID-19 vaccine or a placebo. The V call is TRBV6-6, the J call TRBJ1-4; weak D call: TRBD1 (6 bases). The sample consisted of peripheral blood, taken in a trial of Ad26.COV2.S vaccine versus placebo. The CDR3 protein is CASSYWGRDEKLFF. CDR3 coding DNA: TGTGCCAGCAGTTACTGGGGGCGGGATGAAAAACTGTTTTTT.